The clone carrying this TCR beta chain has only one observation. The data were produced by immunoSEQ multiplex PCR, yet TCRdb's version contains in-frame clones alone and is incomplete. The sample yields about 160,000 clones, about three quarters seen once. The sample belongs to a study of blood T cell repertoires in COVID-19. Across the study: Nucleic acid was either cDNA or gDNA, and it came from T cells, B-cell-depleted T cells, or PBMCs.

Germline V CDR1 and CDR2: KGHSH, LQKENI. The CDR3 has 15 amino acids. V shed 6 bases and J 4 bases; nucleotides not matched to a gene: 9. The source material was peripheral blood. The sequence was obtained from a man aged 70 or older with acute or convalescent COVID-19. This sequence joins TRBV18 and TRBJ2-1; 7 bases align to TRBD1. CDR3 bases: TGTGCCAGCTCCCCCGGGACAGCCGGGTACAATGAGCAGTTCTTC. It encodes CASSPGTAGYNEQFF.